This T cell receptor (beta chain) was observed in a study of shared clonotypes between healthy human individuals. Study-level background: The study drew on a couple of women and three men aged 18 to 49 as donors. The study, taken as a whole, reports: Donors were few, which limited the genetic and exposure-history diversity represented.

This CDR3 is built from 15 residues. Germline CDR1 is MGHRA and CDR2 is YSYEKL. V lost 1 base and J lost 6, with 15 bases in between. Using ten immunoSEQ deep assay plates, investigators sequenced unsorted PBMC DNA. Per the original methods: Filtering differed for immunoSEQ, which gave only junction sequences without quality scores. Here immunoSEQ multiplex PCR was the method, and the copy in TCRdb shows in-frame clones only, minus some. V and J calls and clone size are copied from that table; D and trimming were computed from the DNA. The sample lists about 560,000 clones, just over 75% occurring once. This clone occurred once. The antigen is undetermined.

This TCR came from a woman aged 40 to 55 in good health. Some clones in this sample may be carry-over from other donors' samples. The chain joins TRBV4-1 to TRBJ2-5, with D possibly matching TRBD1 (5 bases). The sequenced sample was PBMCs. Here the CDR3 reads CASSQGPGKVKTQYF. CDR3 nucleotide sequence: TGCGCCAGCAGCCAAGGACCAGGGAAAGTTAAGACCCAGTACTTC.